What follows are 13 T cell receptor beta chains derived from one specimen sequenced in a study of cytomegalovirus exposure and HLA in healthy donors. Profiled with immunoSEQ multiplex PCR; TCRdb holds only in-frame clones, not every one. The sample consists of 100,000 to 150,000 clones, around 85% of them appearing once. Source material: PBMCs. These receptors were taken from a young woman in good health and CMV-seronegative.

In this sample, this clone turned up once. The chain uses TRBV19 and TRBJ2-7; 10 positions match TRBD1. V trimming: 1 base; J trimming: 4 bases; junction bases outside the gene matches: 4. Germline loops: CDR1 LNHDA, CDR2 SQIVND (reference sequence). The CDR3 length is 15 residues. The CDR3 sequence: CASSIVGTGAYEQYF. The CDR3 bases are TGTGCCAGTAGTATAGTTGGGACAGGGGCTTACGAGCAGTACTTC.

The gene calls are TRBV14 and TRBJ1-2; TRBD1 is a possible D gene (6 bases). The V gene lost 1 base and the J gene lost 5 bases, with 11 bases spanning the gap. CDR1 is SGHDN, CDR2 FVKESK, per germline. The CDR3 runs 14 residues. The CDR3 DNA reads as TGTGCCAGCAGCCAAGGTACAGGGCTGTATGGCTACACCTTC. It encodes CASSQGTGLYGYTF.

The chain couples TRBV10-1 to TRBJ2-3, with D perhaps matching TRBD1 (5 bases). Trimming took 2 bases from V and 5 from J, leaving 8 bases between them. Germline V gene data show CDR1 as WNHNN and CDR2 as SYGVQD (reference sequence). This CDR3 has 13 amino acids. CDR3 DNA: TGCGCCAGCAGTGAGGCAGGGAAAGATACGCAGTATTTT. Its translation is CASSEAGKDTQYF.

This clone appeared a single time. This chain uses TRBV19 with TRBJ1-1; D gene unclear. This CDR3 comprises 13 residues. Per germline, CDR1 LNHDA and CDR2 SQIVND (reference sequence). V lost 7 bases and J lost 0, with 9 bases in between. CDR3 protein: CASIHNMNTEAFF. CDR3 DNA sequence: TGTGCCAGTATCCATAACATGAACACTGAAGCTTTCTTT.

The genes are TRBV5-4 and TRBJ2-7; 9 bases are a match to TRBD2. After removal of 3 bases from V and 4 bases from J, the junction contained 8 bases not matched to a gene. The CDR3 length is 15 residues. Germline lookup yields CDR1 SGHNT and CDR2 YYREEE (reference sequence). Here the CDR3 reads CASSSAGGGLYEQYF. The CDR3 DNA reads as TGTGCCAGCAGCTCAGCGGGGGGAGGGCTGTACGAGCAGTACTTC.

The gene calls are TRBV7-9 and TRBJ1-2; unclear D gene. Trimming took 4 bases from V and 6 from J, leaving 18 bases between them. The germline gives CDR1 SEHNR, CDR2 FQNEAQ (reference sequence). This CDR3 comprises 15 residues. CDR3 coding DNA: TGTGCCAGCAGCTCTCCCTACGGACGGGAACATGGCTACACCTTC. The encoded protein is CASSSPYGREHGYTF.

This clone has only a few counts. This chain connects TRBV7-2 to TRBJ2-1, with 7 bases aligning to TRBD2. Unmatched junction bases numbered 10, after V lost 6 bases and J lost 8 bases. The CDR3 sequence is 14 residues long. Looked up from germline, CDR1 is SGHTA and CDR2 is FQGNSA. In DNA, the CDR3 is TGTGCCAGCAGTCCTGTGGGTGGGGGGGATGAGCAGTTCTTC. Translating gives CASSPVGGGDEQFF.

CDR3 residues: CASRFPRGADLLNTEAFF. For the CDR3, the DNA is TGTGCAAGTCGCTTTCCGCGGGGGGCGGATTTGCTTAACACTGAAGCTTTCTTT. The chain employs TRBV12-2 and TRBJ1-1. TRBV12-2 is given as a pseudogene. The CDR3 runs 18 residues.

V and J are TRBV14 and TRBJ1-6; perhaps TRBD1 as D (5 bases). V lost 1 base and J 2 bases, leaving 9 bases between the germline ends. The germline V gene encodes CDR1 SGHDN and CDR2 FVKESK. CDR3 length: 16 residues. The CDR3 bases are TGTGCCAGCAGCCAAGGGGGGGGGACCTATAATTCACCCCTCCACTTT. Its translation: CASSQGGGTYNSPLHF.

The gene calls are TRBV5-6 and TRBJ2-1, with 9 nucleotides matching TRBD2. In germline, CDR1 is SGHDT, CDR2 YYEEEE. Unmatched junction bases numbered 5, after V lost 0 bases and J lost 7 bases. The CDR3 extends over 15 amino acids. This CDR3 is CASSLGRGGRNEQFF. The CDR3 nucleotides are TGTGCCAGCAGCTTGGGGCGGGGGGGCCGGAATGAGCAGTTCTTC.

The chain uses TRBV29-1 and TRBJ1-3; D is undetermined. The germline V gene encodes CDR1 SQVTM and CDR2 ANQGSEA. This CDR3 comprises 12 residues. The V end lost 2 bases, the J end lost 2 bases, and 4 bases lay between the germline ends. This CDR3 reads CSVERPGNTIYF. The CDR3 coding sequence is TGCAGCGTTGAACGTCCTGGAAACACCATATATTTT.

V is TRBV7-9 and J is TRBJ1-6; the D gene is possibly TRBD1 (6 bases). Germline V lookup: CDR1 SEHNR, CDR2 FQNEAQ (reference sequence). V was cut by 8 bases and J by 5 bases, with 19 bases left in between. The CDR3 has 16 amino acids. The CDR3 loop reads CASQGLGRGDNSPLHF. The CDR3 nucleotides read TGTGCCAGCCAAGGGCTAGGCAGGGGTGATAATTCACCCCTCCACTTT.

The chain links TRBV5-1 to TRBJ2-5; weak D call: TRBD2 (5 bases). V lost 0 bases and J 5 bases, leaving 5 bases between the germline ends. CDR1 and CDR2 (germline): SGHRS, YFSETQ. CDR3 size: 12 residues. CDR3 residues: CASSLAGETQYF. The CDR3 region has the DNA TGCGCCAGCAGCTTGGCGGGGGAGACCCAGTACTTC.